Following are 17 T cell receptor beta chains from one sample sequenced in a study of Graves' ophthalmopathy and Graves' hyperthyroidism. The TCR beta CDR3 regions underwent amplification from RNA transcripts. HTBI primers served in a first-round RT-PCR, which a second-round multiplex PCR followed. TCRdb reprocessed the multiplex PCR reads with MiXCR, giving one entry per CDR3 protein. The profile shows some 750,000 distinct CDR3 sequences, 35% to 50% of them singletons. The source material was peripheral blood. All receptors come from an adult man with Graves' ophthalmopathy.

This clonotype was recorded many times. This chain connects TRBV7-9 to TRBJ2-2; D unresolved. The V and J ends lost 0 bases and 7 bases respectively, with 3 bases between them. This CDR3 spans 12 amino acids. Looked up from germline, CDR1 is SEHNR and CDR2 is FQNEAQ (reference sequence). CDR3 nucleotides: TGTGCCAGCAGCTTAGCAGGCGGGGAGCTGTTTTTT. The encoded protein is CASSLAGGELFF.

The sample holds many counts of this clonotype. V is TRBV12-3 or TRBV12-4 and J is TRBJ2-5, with D perhaps being TRBD1 or TRBD2 (5 bases each). CDR3 size: 15 residues. The V end was cut by 4 bases, the J end by 3 bases, with 15 bases between. DNA for the CDR3: TGTGCCAGCAGTTCCGCAGGGAGAGCTAAAGAGACCCAGTACTTC. Protein sequence: CASSSAGRAKETQYF.

The chain joins TRBV20-1 to TRBJ2-7; D unclear. The CDR3 totals 12 residues. With 6 bases removed from V and 5 bases from J, the gap between germline ends came to 14 bases. Germline V CDR1 and CDR2: DFQATT, SNEGSKA (reference sequence). CDR3: CSARGEINEQYV. The CDR3 bases are TGCAGTGCGCGAGGCGAAATCAACGAGCAGTACGTC.

This clonotype was found a few times. The gene calls are TRBV14 and TRBJ2-7, with D maybe TRBD2 (6 bases). V was trimmed by 7 bases and J by 2 bases, leaving 18 bases between them. The CDR3 covers 15 residues. Germline CDR1 and CDR2: SGHDN and FVKESK. The CDR3 loop is CASTKGRLDTYEQYF. CDR3 nucleotide sequence: TGTGCCAGCACCAAGGGGAGACTAGACACCTACGAGCAGTACTTC.

The sample holds a few counts of this clonotype. CDR3 sequence (DNA): TGTGCCAGCTCAACGGGACAGGGGAATCGTCAGCCCCAGCATTTT. Its protein product is CASSTGQGNRQPQHF. The V gene is TRBV7-2, the J gene TRBJ1-5; TRBD1 matches 10 bases. CDR3 length: 15 amino acids. V lost 8 bases to trimming and J lost 6 bases; unmatched junction nucleotides: 10. Germline V CDR1 and CDR2: SGHTA, FQGNSA.

The V gene is TRBV6-5, the J gene TRBJ2-7; 9 bases are shared with TRBD1. With V trimmed by 10 bases and J by 4 bases, 14 bases remained unmatched. Germline V gene sequence: CDR1 MNHEY, CDR2 SVGAGI. This CDR3 comprises 15 residues. CDR3 loop: CATTGQGVGLYEQYF. The CDR3 DNA is TGTGCCACCACGGGACAGGGAGTAGGTTTGTACGAGCAGTACTTC.

To note about this clonotype: A much larger clone differs from this one at a single base, so this may be a read error. The V and J genes are TRBV2 and TRBJ2-6, with a weak D call TRBD1 (5 bases). The V gene's germline CDR1 is SNHLY and CDR2 FYNNEI. The V gene lost 11 bases and the J gene lost 0 bases, with 11 bases spanning the gap. This CDR3 region has 14 residues. Here the CDR3 DNA reads TGTGCCGCCGACACAGGCTCTGGGGCCAACGTCCTGACTTTC. The encoded protein is CAADTGSGANVLTF.

On this clonotype itself: As the CDR3 is not closed by the conserved phenylalanine or tryptophan, this likely results from a read error. No DNA is shown, since the ends of the CDR3 on it are uncertain; the CDR3 is the one TCRdb lists. This chain joins TRBV7-9 and TRBJ2-6; the table gives TRBD1 as D, unverified against the DNA. From its first to its last residue, the CDR3 has 11 amino acids. The V gene's germline CDR1 is SEHNR and CDR2 FQNEAQ (reference sequence). The CDR3 sequence is CASSVLGRGTY.

The chain uses TRBV19 and TRBJ2-2; maybe TRBD2 (6 bases). The germline V gene has CDR1 LNHDA and CDR2 SQIVND (reference sequence). The CDR3 is made up of 14 amino acids. V lost 5 bases and J 7 bases, leaving 14 bases between the germline ends. CDR3 in amino acids: CASSASSGGGELFF. The CDR3 nucleotides are TGTGCCAGTAGTGCCTCGTCCGGGGGCGGGGAGCTGTTTTTT.

This chain joins TRBV25-1 and TRBJ2-2; the match to TRBD2 covers 7 bases. V shed 10 bases, J shed 8 bases, and the junction held 10 bases outside the gene matches. CDR1 is MGHDK, CDR2 SYGVNS, per germline. CDR3 length equals 13 residues. CDR3 DNA sequence: TGTGCCATACTGGGGGGGATGCTTGGGGAGCTGTTTTTT. Translated: CAILGGMLGELFF.

The table lists this clonotype with many counts. The chain uses TRBV11-2 and TRBJ1-2; no clear D gene. V lost 2 bases and J 0 bases, leaving 10 bases between the germline ends. This CDR3 contains 15 residues. Germline CDR1 and CDR2: SGHAT and FQNNGV. In nucleotides, the CDR3 is TGTGCCAGCAGCTTAATGGCCGTAGCTAACTATGGCTACACCTTC. The encoded protein is CASSLMAVANYGYTF.

This clonotype has a count of ten or more. V and J are TRBV7-9 and TRBJ2-5; the D gene is possibly TRBD2 (5 bases). The germline V and J ends were trimmed by 5 bases and 2 bases, with 18 bases remaining between them. The length of the CDR3 is 16 residues. Germline CDR1 and CDR2: SEHNR and FQNEAQ (reference sequence). DNA for the CDR3: TGTGCCAGCAGCCTGTTGGGCTCAGCGGTACAAGAGACCCAGTACTTC. The encoded protein is CASSLLGSAVQETQYF.

This clonotype was observed a few times. The V and J genes are TRBV7-6 and TRBJ2-7; TRBD2 matches 10 bases. This CDR3 has 16 residues. Trimming at V came to 1 base and at J to 3 bases, leaving 6 bases not matched to a gene. Germline assignment: CDR1 SGHVS and CDR2 FNYEAQ. The CDR3 DNA follows: TGTGCCAGCAGCTTAGGTGAACTAGCGGGACACTACGAGCAGTACTTC. Its protein is CASSLGELAGHYEQYF.

This clonotype was detected a few times. The chain employs TRBV19 and TRBJ2-5; perhaps TRBD1 as D (6 bases). Trimming shortened V by 0 bases and J by 5 bases, and 13 bases separated the two germline ends. The length of the CDR3 is 15 residues. Germline CDR1 LNHDA, CDR2 SQIVND (reference sequence). CDR3: CASSIEARGWETQYF. CDR3 bases: TGTGCCAGTAGTATAGAGGCCAGGGGATGGGAGACCCAGTACTTC.

The V gene is TRBV20-1, the J gene TRBJ2-7, with D perhaps matching TRBD2 (5 bases). CDR1 is DFQATT and CDR2 is SNEGSKA in the germline V gene (reference sequence). Trimming pared 2 bases from V and 6 bases from J, leaving 14 bases between. The CDR3 extends over 13 amino acids. The CDR3 spells CSARSRQDCEQYF. The CDR3 nucleotides read TGCAGTGCTAGATCGCGGCAGGACTGCGAGCAGTACTTC.

The J gene is TRBJ2-7, the V gene TRBV11-2, with D perhaps TRBD1 (5 bases). V gave up 8 bases and J gave up 6 bases, with 23 bases separating them. The CDR3 runs to 15 residues. Germline V gene data show CDR1 as SGHAT and CDR2 as FQNNGV. CDR3 nucleotides: TGTGCCAGCTCACCACCGTCCAGGGTGTTGGGCGAGCAGTACTTC. This sequence encodes CASSPPSRVLGEQYF.

The sample holds a few counts of this clonotype. The chain links TRBV2 to TRBJ2-7; D ambiguous. The CDR3 totals 12 residues. CDR1 is SNHLY, CDR2 FYNNEI, per germline. V was trimmed by 5 bases and J by 7 bases, leaving 12 bases between them. CDR3 sequence (DNA): TGTGCCAGCAGTCCTGGGGTGCGTGAGCAGTACTTC. Encoded protein: CASSPGVREQYF.